The 20 T cell receptor beta chains in this list originate from one sample, sequenced in a study of blood T cells in healthy people across ages. It was with a sample-barcoded 5' primer and a J-beta primer mix that a second PCR of roughly 7 to 11 cycles was run. TCRdb redid the calling of the 5' RACE reads with MiXCR, one entry per CDR3 protein. The sample records about 640,000 distinct CDR3 sequences, around three fifths being singletons. Sequencing was done on a sample of blood. All receptors come from a man aged 55 to 70 in good health.

With respect to this clonotype: Its ends do not fully match the called genes, so a read error is possible. The chain employs TRBV3-1 and TRBJ2-3, with 11 bases matching TRBD1. The CDR3 is 14 residues long. Germline CDR1 reads LGHDT; CDR2 reads YNNKEL (reference sequence). CDR3 residues: CASSQDRGHDMQYF. The CDR3 DNA is TGTGCCAGCAGCCAGGACAGGGGGCATGATATGCAGTATTTT.

CDR3 amino acids: CASSPGSFKEKLFF. The CDR3 DNA reads as TGTGCCAGCAGCCCGGGCAGCTTTAAGGAAAAACTGTTTTTT. J is TRBJ1-4 and V is TRBV7-2; D ambiguous. V was cut by 5 bases and J by 8 bases, with 15 bases left in between. CDR3 length: 14 residues. CDR1 and CDR2 (germline): SGHTA, FQGNSA. The full variable domain, with the rest looked up from reference TRBV7-2 and TRBJ1-4, is GAGVSQSPSNKVTEKGKDVELRCDPISGHTALYWYRQSLGQGLEFLIYFQGNSAPDKSGLPSDRFSAERTGGSVSTLTIQRTQQEDSAVYLCASSPGSFKEKLFFGSGTQLSVL.

The gene calls are TRBV11-2 and TRBJ2-2; no firm D call. The V end lost 7 bases, the J end lost 0 bases, and 15 bases lay between the germline ends. The CDR3 runs 16 residues. Germline-derived CDR1 and CDR2 are SGHAT and FQNNGV. CDR3 sequence reads: CASNRGRATNTGELFF. In DNA form, the CDR3 reads TGTGCCAGCAACCGAGGACGGGCCACGAACACCGGGGAGCTGTTTTTT. Looking up the rest from reference TRBV11-2 and TRBJ2-2 gives the full variable domain: EAGVAQSPRYKIIEKRQSVAFWCNPISGHATLYWYQQILGQGPKLLIQFQNNGVVDDSQLPKDRFSAERLKGVDSTLKIQPAKLEDSAVYLCASNRGRATNTGELFFGEGSRLTVL.

The chain is built from TRBV25-1 and TRBJ2-5; D is perhaps TRBD1 (5 bases). The CDR3 consists of 13 residues. Germline-derived CDR1 and CDR2 are MGHDK and SYGVNS. With 2 bases removed from V and 5 bases from J, the gap between germline ends came to 9 bases. The CDR3 reads CASSEQGVETQYF. The CDR3 bases are TGTGCCAGCAGTGAACAGGGTGTGGAGACCCAGTACTTC.

The sample holds a few counts of this clonotype. This chain joins TRBV7-2 and TRBJ2-7; a possible D gene is TRBD2 (6 bases). V lost 1 base and J lost 1, with 14 bases in between. Germline CDR1 is SGHTA and CDR2 is FQGNSA. This CDR3 comprises 16 residues. The CDR3: CASSLDTASASYEQYF. CDR3 coding DNA: TGTGCCAGCAGCTTAGATACGGCTAGCGCATCCTACGAGCAGTACTTC.

The rearrangement links TRBV5-5 to TRBJ2-3; TRBD2 agrees at 10 bases. This CDR3 comprises 15 residues. From germline, CDR1 is SGHKS and CDR2 YYEKEE (reference sequence). J gave up 6 bases and V 4 bases, and 8 bases lay outside the gene matches. The CDR3 coding sequence is TGTGCCAGCAGCCCCACTAGCGGGGCCCTGGATACGCAGTATTTT. Its translation: CASSPTSGALDTQYF.

This chain links TRBV5-1 with TRBJ2-5; D is unclear. Trimming pared 0 bases from V and 5 bases from J, leaving 11 bases between. The CDR3 has 14 residues. Germline assignment: CDR1 SGHRS and CDR2 YFSETQ. CDR3 sequence (DNA): TGCGCCAGCAGCTTGGATATGGTCCAGGAGACCCAGTACTTC. Protein sequence: CASSLDMVQETQYF.

The V gene is TRBV5-4, the J gene TRBJ2-6; 7 bases fit TRBD1. The germline gives CDR1 SGHNT, CDR2 YYREEE (reference sequence). The CDR3 spans 17 residues. Trimming removed 5 bases from V and 0 bases from J; junction bases left unmatched: 8. CDR3 residues: CASSPTGDNSGANVLTF. The CDR3 DNA reads TGTGCCAGCAGTCCCACAGGGGACAACTCTGGGGCCAACGTCCTGACTTTC.

The rearrangement uses TRBV25-1 and TRBJ2-1, with a tentative D call TRBD1 (5 bases). Germline lookup yields CDR1 MGHDK and CDR2 SYGVNS. The CDR3 extends over 15 amino acids. Trimming removed 6 bases at V and 13 bases at J, with 25 bases between. The CDR3 nucleotides read TGTGCCAGCAGAGACCAGGGAAGTGTCTCAGAGACCCAGTTCTTC. It translates to CASRDQGSVSETQFF.

The chain uses TRBV20-1 and TRBJ2-3; tentative D call: TRBD2 (5 bases). Between the trimmed V and J ends, which lost 8 bases and 5 bases, there was a span of 17 bases. CDR3 length equals 13 residues. Germline CDR1 reads DFQATT; CDR2 reads SNEGSKA (reference sequence). The CDR3 DNA reads TGCAGTCTTACGGTATCCGGGGTAGATACGCAGTATTTT. Protein product: CSLTVSGVDTQYF.

The rearrangement joins TRBV27 to TRBJ2-5; TRBD2 agrees at 7 bases. The CDR3 is 16 amino acids. Germline V gene sequence: CDR1 MNHEY, CDR2 SMNVEV (reference sequence). J gave up 5 bases and V 1 base, and 10 bases lay outside the gene matches. CDR3 amino acids: CASSLFSAGTKETQYF. CDR3 bases: TGTGCCAGCAGTTTATTCTCTGCCGGGACTAAGGAGACCCAGTACTTC.

The chain is built from TRBV11-2 and TRBJ2-5; 7 nucleotides align to TRBD1. Germline-derived CDR1 and CDR2 are SGHAT and FQNNGV. Trimming removed 4 bases from V and 3 bases from J; junction bases left unmatched: 8. The CDR3 is 15 amino acids. The CDR3 bases are TGTGCCAGCAGCTGGAGCTCGACAGGGAAAGAGACCCAGTACTTC. Its protein is CASSWSSTGKETQYF.

The chain joins TRBV20-1 to TRBJ2-3; either TRBD1 or TRBD2 may supply D (5 bases each). V was clipped by 6 bases and J by 6 bases, with 10 bases between them. In germline, CDR1 is DFQATT, CDR2 SNEGSKA (reference sequence). This CDR3 region has 11 residues. The CDR3 region has the DNA TGCAGTGCCGAGGGGTCCGATACGCAGTATTTT. This translates into CSAEGSDTQYF.

The rearrangement links TRBV20-1 to TRBJ2-7, with 13 bases identical to TRBD2. The germline V gene encodes CDR1 DFQATT and CDR2 SNEGSKA (reference sequence). This CDR3 region has 14 residues. The junction had 4 bases not matched to a gene; V was cut back by 4 bases and J by 4 bases. The CDR3 here is CSAIGTSGMYEQYF. The CDR3 DNA sequence: TGCAGTGCTATTGGGACTAGCGGGATGTACGAGCAGTACTTC.

V is TRBV6-5 and J is TRBJ1-3; tentative D call: TRBD1 (5 bases). Trimming took off 7 bases at V and 1 base at J, with 5 bases between the two ends. The length of the CDR3 is 12 residues. Per germline, CDR1 MNHEY and CDR2 SVGAGI. This chain's CDR3 is CASKGSGNTIYF. CDR3 nucleotides: TGTGCCAGCAAGGGGTCTGGAAACACCATATATTTT.

The V gene is TRBV6-2 or TRBV6-3, the J gene TRBJ2-1; 9 bases align to TRBD1. CDR1 MNHEY and CDR2 SVGEGT come from the germline V gene. The CDR3 totals 16 residues. The V segment lost 5 bases and the J segment 9 bases; nucleotides outside the gene matches: 14. The CDR3 region is CASSKAGTGIFGEQFF. Here the CDR3 DNA reads TGTGCCAGCAGTAAAGCCGGGACAGGGATTTTCGGTGAGCAGTTCTTC.

The CDR3 sequence is CASSPGGGGLYEQYF. CDR3 DNA: TGCGCCAGCAGCCCGGGAGGAGGGGGTCTCTACGAGCAGTACTTC. The rearrangement uses TRBV5-1 and TRBJ2-5; D is possibly TRBD2 (7 bases). Gene TRBJ2-7 matches the end of the DNA better, so the J call may be wrong. Germline loops: CDR1 SGHRS, CDR2 YFSETQ. The CDR3 consists of 15 residues.

As concerns this clonotype: A junction end diverges from the germline sequence, so it may reflect a read error. The chain joins TRBV20-1 to TRBJ1-1; perhaps TRBD1 as D (5 bases). The CDR3 runs to 14 residues. Per germline, CDR1 DFQATT and CDR2 SNEGSKA (reference sequence). The DNA for the CDR3 is TGCAGCGCTAGTCAGGGTTTGGGAGCGGGGGTAGCTTTCTTT. It specifies CSASQGLGAGVAFF.

This chain joins TRBV20-1 and TRBJ2-1; D uncertain. The CDR3 is 14 amino acids. In germline, CDR1 is DFQATT, CDR2 SNEGSKA (reference sequence). V lost 5 bases to trimming and J lost 7 bases, with 18 bases between them. The CDR3 DNA sequence: TGCAGTGCTCCCGGGCGGATAACGAGGAATGAGCAGTTCTTC. Amino acid sequence: CSAPGRITRNEQFF.

The chain joins TRBV6-4 to TRBJ2-1; D is possibly TRBD1 (7 bases). CDR3 size: 15 residues. V was clipped by 11 bases and J by 9 bases, with 26 bases between them. Germline V CDR1 and CDR2: MRHNA, SNTAGT. The CDR3 bases are TGTGCCTCTTTACGAGCCAGGGGGGCCTACCCTGAGCAGTTCTTC. Residues: CASLRARGAYPEQFF.